This T cell receptor (beta chain) was observed in a study of cytomegalovirus exposure and HLA in healthy donors. With respect to this clone: Its antigen is not known.

CDR1 is LNHDA, CDR2 SQIVND, per germline (reference sequence). J was trimmed by 6 bases and V by 5 bases; bases with no gene match: 6. The CDR3 is 14 amino acids. Primers included in the PCR were 60 Vbeta and 13 Jbeta primers. Clones were sequenced by immunoSEQ multiplex PCR, and TCRdb holds only the in-frame ones, with some missing. Here the sample spans some 200,000 clones, 75% to 90% being singletons. The study, taken as a whole, reports: It was only CMV serostatus that was available as immune exposure information.

Sample: PBMCs. This sequence joins TRBV19 and TRBJ2-2; 7 bases map to TRBD1. The TCR sequence derives from a man aged 40-49 years in good health and CMV-seropositive. The CDR3 is CASSEDRVAGELFF. CDR3 nucleotides: TGTGCCAGTAGTGAAGACAGGGTGGCCGGGGAGCTGTTTTTT. The full variable domain, with the rest looked up from reference TRBV19 and TRBJ2-2, is DGGITQSPKYLFRKEGQNVTLSCEQNLNHDAMYWYRQDPGQGLRLIYYSQIVNDFQKGDIAEGYSVSREKKESFPLTVTSAQKNPTAFYLCASSEDRVAGELFFGEGSRLTVL.